The clone carrying this T cell receptor (beta chain) turned up a few times. The study recruited people aged roughly 18 to 89 years across about two dozen US areas. Which cohort a participant joined came from the clinical history participants gave. As processed by the authors: Quantification of nucleated cells was approximated via reference gene primer amplification. Assay used: immunoSEQ multiplex PCR; TCRdb lists only in-frame clones, some missing. D and trimming come from the DNA, and the V and J calls and clone size come from that table. This sample has under 150,000 clones, with about 80% found just once. This CDR3 region has 16 residues. The germline V gene encodes CDR1 MNHNS and CDR2 SASEGT. V lost 4 bases, J lost 1 base, and 14 bases lay in between. This sample stems from a study of blood T cell repertoires in COVID-19.

This chain joins TRBV6-1 and TRBJ1-5; TRBD1 is a possible D gene (6 bases). The TCR was taken from a woman between 50 and 59 years old who had recovered from COVID-19. Material for sequencing was PBMCs or T cells enriched from blood (not recorded which). The CDR3 reads CASSGFGTLSNQPQHF. DNA of the CDR3: TGTGCCAGCAGTGGCTTCGGGACATTGAGCAATCAGCCCCAGCATTTT.